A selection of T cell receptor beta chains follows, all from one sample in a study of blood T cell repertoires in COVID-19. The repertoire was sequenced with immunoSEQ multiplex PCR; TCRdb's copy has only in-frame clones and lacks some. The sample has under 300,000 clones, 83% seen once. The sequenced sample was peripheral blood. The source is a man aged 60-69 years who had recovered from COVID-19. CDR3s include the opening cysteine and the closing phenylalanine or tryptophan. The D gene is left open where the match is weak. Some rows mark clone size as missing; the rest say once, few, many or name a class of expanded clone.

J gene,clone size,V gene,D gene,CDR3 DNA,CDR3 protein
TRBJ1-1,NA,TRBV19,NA,TGTGCCAGTATGGAACGAGGTCGCAGGGCAGAAGCTTTCTTT,CASMERGRRAEAFF
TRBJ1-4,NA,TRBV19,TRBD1,TGTGCCAGTAGTACAGTGACAGGGGGCTTTGAAAAACTGTTTTTT,CASSTVTGGFEKLFF
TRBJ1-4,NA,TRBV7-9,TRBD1,TGTGCCAGCAGCGTAGGAGGGACAGGGGACGAAAAACTGTTTTTT,CASSVGGTGDEKLFF
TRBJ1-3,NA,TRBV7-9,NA,TGTGCCAGCAGCTTAGTACAGGGTGCTGGAAACACCATATATTTT,CASSLVQGAGNTIYF
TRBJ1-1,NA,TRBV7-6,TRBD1,TGTGCCAGCAGCTTAGGGGGACAGGGGAACACTGAAGCTTTCTTT,CASSLGGQGNTEAFF
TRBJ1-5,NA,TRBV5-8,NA,TGTGCCAGCAGCTTGGGGCATTCTAGCAATCAGCCCCAGCATTTT,CASSLGHSSNQPQHF
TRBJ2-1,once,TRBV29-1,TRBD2,TGCAGCGTTGATGAAAGCGGGGGGTCCTACAATGAGCAGTTCTTC,CSVDESGGSYNEQFF
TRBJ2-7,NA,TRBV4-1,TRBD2,TGCGCCAGCAGCCAAGGACCTAGCGGGAGTTACGAGCAGTACTTC,CASSQGPSGSYEQYF
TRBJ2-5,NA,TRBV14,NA,TGTGCCAGCAGCCAAGGCCGACAGTTTCTAGGGGAGACCCAGTACTTC,CASSQGRQFLGETQYF
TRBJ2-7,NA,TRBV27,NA,TGTGCCAGCAGGGAGAGCGGGTTGGGCGAGCAGTACTTC,CASRESGLGEQYF
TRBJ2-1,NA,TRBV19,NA,TGTGCCAGTAGTATACCACACTCTAGAGATGAGCAGTTCTTC,CASSIPHSRDEQFF
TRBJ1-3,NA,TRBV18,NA,TGTGCCAGCTCCCGCTCGGGGGGCCCTGGAAACACCATATATTTT,CASSRSGGPGNTIYF
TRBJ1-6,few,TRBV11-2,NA,TGTGCCAGCAGCTTCGGACAGATTAATTCACCCCTCCACTTT,CASSFGQINSPLHF
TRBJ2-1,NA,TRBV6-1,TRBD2,TGTGCCAGCAGTGAAGGACTAGCGGGGTGGTACAATGAGCAGTTCTTC,CASSEGLAGWYNEQFF
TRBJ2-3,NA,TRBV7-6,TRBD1,TGTGCCAGCAGCCCCGGGGTCCCGGGACAGGGAGGTACGCAGTATTTT,CASSPGVPGQGGTQYF
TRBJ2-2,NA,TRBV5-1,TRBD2,TGCGCCAGCAGCTCCCTCGGGAGGGGAGAGAACACCGGGGAGCTGTTTTTT,CASSSLGRGENTGELFF
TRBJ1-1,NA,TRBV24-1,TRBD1,TGTGCCACCAGTGATGGGGGGGACAGGGGAAATGAAGCTTTCTTT,CATSDGGDRGNEAFF
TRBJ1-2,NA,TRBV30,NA,TGTGCCTGGAGCCCCCCAGGCGGGAACTATGGCTACACCTTC,CAWSPPGGNYGYTF
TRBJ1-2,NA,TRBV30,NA,TGTGCCTGGAGCCCGAACTATTTACTCCCCGGCTACACCTTC,CAWSPNYLLPGYTF
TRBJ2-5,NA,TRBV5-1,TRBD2,TGCGCCAGCAGCTTGTCGCTAGCGGGAGATGGGACCCAGTACTTC,CASSLSLAGDGTQYF
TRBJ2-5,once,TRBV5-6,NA,TGTGCCAGCAGCTTAACTCGGCAGGCGATACAAGAGACCCAGTACTTC,CASSLTRQAIQETQYF
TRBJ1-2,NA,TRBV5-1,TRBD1,TGCGCCAGCAGCCCGAGACAGGGAGATGGGTATGGCTACACCTTC,CASSPRQGDGYGYTF
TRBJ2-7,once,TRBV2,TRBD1,TGTGCCAGCAAGGGACAGGGGTCCTACGAGCAGTACTTC,CASKGQGSYEQYF
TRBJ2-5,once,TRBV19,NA,TGTGCCAGTAGTATATCAGGGTATGAGACCCAGTACTTC,CASSISGYETQYF
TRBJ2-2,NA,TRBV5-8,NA,TGTGCCAGCAGCTCGTGGGGGCGCACCACCGGGGAGCTGTTTTTT,CASSSWGRTTGELFF
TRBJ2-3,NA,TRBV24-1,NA,TGTGCCACCAGTGATTTTGGCTATACGCAGTATTTT,CATSDFGYTQYF
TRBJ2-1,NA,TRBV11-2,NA,TGTGCCAGCAGCTTAGGTCCAGTTTTGAATGAGCAGTTCTTC,CASSLGPVLNEQFF
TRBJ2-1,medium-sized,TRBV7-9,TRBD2,TGTGCCAGCAGCTCAAGGACTAGCGGGAAGAACATTGAGCAGTTCTTC,CASSSRTSGKNIEQFF
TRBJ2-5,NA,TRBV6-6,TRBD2,TGTGCCAGCAGTTACAGACTAGCGGGGGAGACCCAGTACTTC,CASSYRLAGETQYF
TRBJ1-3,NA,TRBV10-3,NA,TGTGCCATCAGTGTCGGACAGTTACGCTCTGGAAACACCATATATTTT,CAISVGQLRSGNTIYF
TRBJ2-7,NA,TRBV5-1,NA,TGCGCCAGCAGCTTCGGGCTAGCAGGCTACGAGCAGTACTTC,CASSFGLAGYEQYF
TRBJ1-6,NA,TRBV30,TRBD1,TGTGCCTGGAGTGTGTTGGCCGGGACAGGGAATAATTCACCCCTCCACTTT,CAWSVLAGTGNNSPLHF
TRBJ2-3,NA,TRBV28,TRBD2,TGTGCCAGCCAGGAAGCGGGGGGAGGCACAGATACGCAGTATTTT,CASQEAGGGTDTQYF
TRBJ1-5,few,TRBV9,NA,TGTGCCAGCAGCGTAACAGATAATCAGCCCCAGCATTTT,CASSVTDNQPQHF
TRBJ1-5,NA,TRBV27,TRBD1,TGTGCCAGCAGTAAAACCCTAGACAGGGCCGGCAATCAGCCCCAGCATTTT,CASSKTLDRAGNQPQHF
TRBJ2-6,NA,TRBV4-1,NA,TGCGCCAGCAGCCGAGAGGCGGGGTCTGGGGCCAACGTCCTGACTTTC,CASSREAGSGANVLTF
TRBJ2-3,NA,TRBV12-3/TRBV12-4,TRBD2,TGTGCCAGCAGCTTAAAGGTAGCGGGTACGCAGTATTTT,CASSLKVAGTQYF
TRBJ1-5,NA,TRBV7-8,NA,TGTGCCAGCAGCTTCTCGGGCAGGGGAGGGGGTCAGCCCCAGCATTTT,CASSFSGRGGGQPQHF
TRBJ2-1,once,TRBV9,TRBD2,TGTGCCAGCAGCGTAGGGACTAGCGGGAGGGGAGAGCAGTTCTTC,CASSVGTSGRGEQFF
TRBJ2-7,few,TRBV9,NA,TGTGCCAGCAGCGTCGTAGACCGTCGAGGCGAGCAGTACTTC,CASSVVDRRGEQYF
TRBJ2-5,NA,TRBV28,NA,TGTGCCAGCAGTCGCCCCGCCCGGGGTGAGACCCAGTACTTC,CASSRPARGETQYF
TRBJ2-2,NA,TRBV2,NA,TGTGCCAGCAGTTCAGGGCGAACCGGGGAGCTGTTTTTT,CASSSGRTGELFF
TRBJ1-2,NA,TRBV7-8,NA,TGTGCCAGCAGCTTAGGCGACAGCCAGTTCTATGGCTACACCTTC,CASSLGDSQFYGYTF
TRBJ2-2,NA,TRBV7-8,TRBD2,TGTGCCAGCAGCTTAGAGGGACTAGCGGGCGCCGGGGAGCTGTTTTTT,CASSLEGLAGAGELFF
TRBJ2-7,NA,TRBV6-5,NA,TGTGCCAGCAGGGGGCCCCTTTCCTACGAGCAGTACTTC,CASRGPLSYEQYF
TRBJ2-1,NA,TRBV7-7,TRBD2,TGTGCCAGCAGCCCTAGCGGGAGGGCCGCGGATGAGCAGTTCTTC,CASSPSGRAADEQFF